A selection of T cell receptor beta chains follows, all from one sample in a study of cytomegalovirus exposure and HLA in healthy donors. The method was immunoSEQ multiplex PCR; TCRdb's version includes in-frame clones alone and lacks a portion of them. Among around 190,000 clones, 9.5% were seen once, and the ten largest hold over 1%. The sequenced material came from PBMCs. The source of these receptors is a woman aged 30 to 39 in good health and CMV-seropositive. Both conserved end residues are part of each CDR3. The order of the fields is D gene, V gene, J gene, CDR3 length, clone size, CDR3 protein, CDR3 DNA. A D gene is named only where the DNA matches it firmly. Not every row has a clone size; where given, it reads once, few, many or a size class.

NA	TRBV10-2	TRBJ1-2	13	few	CASSAGGLSGYTF	TGCGCCAGCAGTGCGGGGGGCCTCTCTGGCTACACCTTC
TRBD2	TRBV5-1	TRBJ2-3	19	NA	CASSVPGLEPLWGTDTQYF	TGCGCCAGCAGCGTACCGGGACTAGAGCCTCTGTGGGGCACAGATACGCAGTATTTT
TRBD2	TRBV2	TRBJ2-7	14	few	CASSVSTGGGEQYF	TGTGCCAGCAGTGTTTCAACGGGAGGGGGCGAGCAGTACTTC
TRBD1	TRBV5-1	TRBJ2-6	16	few	CASSPGQGDGANVLTF	TGCGCCAGCAGCCCCGGACAGGGCGATGGGGCCAACGTCCTGACTTTC
NA	TRBV18	TRBJ2-3	14	NA	CASSPRGVRDTQYF	TGTGCCAGCTCACCACGGGGGGTCAGAGATACGCAGTATTTT
NA	TRBV30	TRBJ2-7	13	NA	CAWNAGKAYEQYF	TGTGCCTGGAATGCAGGAAAAGCCTACGAGCAGTACTTC
TRBD2	TRBV7-9	TRBJ2-1	16	few	CASSSHLVRGMNEQFF	TGTGCCAGCAGCTCTCACCTGGTGCGGGGGATGAATGAGCAGTTCTTC
NA	TRBV11-1	TRBJ2-2	15	few	CASSPISGNTGELFF	TGTGCCAGCAGCCCTATTAGCGGGAACACCGGGGAGCTGTTTTTT
TRBD1	TRBV4-2	TRBJ1-2	15	few	CASSQTGQGVYGYTF	TGTGCCAGCAGCCAGACGGGACAGGGGGTCTATGGCTACACCTTC
NA	TRBV11-2	TRBJ2-7	16	NA	CASSLLTGPFSYEQYF	TGTGCCAGCAGCTTACTTACAGGGCCTTTCTCCTACGAGCAGTACTTC
TRBD2	TRBV11-1	TRBJ2-7	16	once	CASSPMTSGASYEQYF	TGTGCCAGCAGCCCCATGACTAGCGGGGCCTCCTACGAGCAGTACTTC
TRBD2	TRBV18	TRBJ2-1	13	NA	CASSSTLAGVGFF	TGTGCCAGCTCGTCCACACTAGCGGGAGTGGGGTTCTTC
NA	TRBV2	TRBJ2-3	13	few	CASITRNQDTQYF	TGTGCCAGCATCACCAGGAATCAGGATACGCAGTATTTT
NA	TRBV30	TRBJ2-1	12	few	CAWSVRGDEQFF	TGTGCCTGGAGTGTACGAGGCGATGAGCAGTTCTTC
NA	TRBV18	TRBJ1-5	15	NA	CASRGGFHSNQPQHF	TGTGCCTCAAGGGGGGGATTCCATAGCAATCAGCCCCAGCATTTT
NA	TRBV19	TRBJ1-2	15	few	CASSIGYSPSYGYTF	TGTGCCAGTAGTATAGGGTACAGCCCAAGCTATGGCTACACCTTC
NA	TRBV25-1	TRBJ2-1	15	few	CASSVTGFFYNEQFF	TGTGCCAGCAGCGTTACAGGGTTTTTCTACAATGAGCAGTTCTTC